This TCR beta chain was captured in a study of cytomegalovirus exposure and HLA in healthy donors. Overall study findings and caveats: The listing of 150 or so TCR beta chains classed them as cytomegalovirus-associated. Cytomegalovirus status was reportedly diagnosed by the classifier with high sensitivity and specificity.

The repertoire was sequenced with immunoSEQ multiplex PCR; TCRdb's copy has only in-frame clones and lacks some. Among approximately 280,000 clones listed, more than 75% were seen once. The CDR3 contains 13 residues. V was pared by 8 bases and J by 4 bases, with 3 bases of the junction left unmatched. CDR1 and CDR2 from the germline V gene are PRHDT and FYEKMQ (reference sequence). As to this clone: Antigen unknown.

The sample taken for sequencing was PBMCs. The clonotype was recovered from a woman aged 18-30 years in good health and CMV-seronegative. This chain uses TRBV13 with TRBJ2-3; TRBD1 aligns across 10 bases. CDR3 DNA: TGTGCCAGCTGTGGACAGGGGGCAGATACGCAGTATTTT. Translated, it gives CASCGQGADTQYF.